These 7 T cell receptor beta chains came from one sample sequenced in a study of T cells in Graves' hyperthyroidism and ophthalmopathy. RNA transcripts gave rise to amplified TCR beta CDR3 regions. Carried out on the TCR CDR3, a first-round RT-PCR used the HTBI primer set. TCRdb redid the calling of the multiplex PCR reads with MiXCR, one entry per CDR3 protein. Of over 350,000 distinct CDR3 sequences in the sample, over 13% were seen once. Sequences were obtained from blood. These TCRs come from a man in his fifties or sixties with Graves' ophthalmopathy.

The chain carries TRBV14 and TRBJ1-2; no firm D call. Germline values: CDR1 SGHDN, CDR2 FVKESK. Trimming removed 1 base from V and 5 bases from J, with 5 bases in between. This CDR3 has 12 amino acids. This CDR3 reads CASSQAGYGYTF. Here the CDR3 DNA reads TGTGCCAGCAGCCAAGCGGGGTATGGCTACACCTTC.

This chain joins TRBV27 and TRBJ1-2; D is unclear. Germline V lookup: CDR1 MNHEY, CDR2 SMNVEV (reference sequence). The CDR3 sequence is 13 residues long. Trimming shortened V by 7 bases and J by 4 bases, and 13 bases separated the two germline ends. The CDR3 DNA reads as TGTGCCAGCACCCGGACTGGCAGCTATGGCTACACCTTC. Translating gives CASTRTGSYGYTF.

CDR3: CASSSTRETYGYTF. The CDR3 DNA reads as TGCGCCAGCAGCTCAACGCGGGAGACGTATGGCTACACCTTC. J is TRBJ1-2 and V is TRBV5-1; D not certain. In germline, CDR1 is SGHRS, CDR2 YFSETQ. With 3 bases removed from V and 5 bases from J, the gap between germline ends came to 14 bases. CDR3 length equals 14 residues.

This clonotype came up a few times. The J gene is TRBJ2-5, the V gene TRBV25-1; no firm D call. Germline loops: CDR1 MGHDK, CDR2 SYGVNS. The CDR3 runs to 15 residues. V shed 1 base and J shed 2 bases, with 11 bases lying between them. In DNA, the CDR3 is TGTGCCAGCAGTGAATTTCGGGCAGTGCAAGAGACCCAGTACTTC. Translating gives CASSEFRAVQETQYF.

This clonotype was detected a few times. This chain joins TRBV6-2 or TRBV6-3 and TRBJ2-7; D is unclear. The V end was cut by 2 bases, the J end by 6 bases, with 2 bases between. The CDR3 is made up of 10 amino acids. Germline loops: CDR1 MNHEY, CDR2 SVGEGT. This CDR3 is CASSYVEQYF. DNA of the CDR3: TGTGCCAGCAGTTACGTCGAGCAGTACTTC.

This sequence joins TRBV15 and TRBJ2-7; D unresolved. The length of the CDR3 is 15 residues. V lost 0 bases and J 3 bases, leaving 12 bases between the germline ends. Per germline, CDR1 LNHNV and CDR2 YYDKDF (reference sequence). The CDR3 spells CATSREDYVGYEQYF. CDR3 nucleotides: TGTGCCACCAGCAGAGAGGATTATGTGGGCTACGAGCAGTACTTC.

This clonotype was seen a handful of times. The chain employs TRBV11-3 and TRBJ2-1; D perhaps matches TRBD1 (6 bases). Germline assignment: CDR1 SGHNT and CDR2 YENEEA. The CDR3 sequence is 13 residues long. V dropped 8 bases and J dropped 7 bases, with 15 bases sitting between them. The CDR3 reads CASRSRGFNEQFF. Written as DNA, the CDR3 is TGTGCCAGCCGTTCAAGGGGGTTTAATGAGCAGTTCTTC.